This is a list of T cell receptor beta chains from one sample in a study of identical twins. In TCRdb, the 5' RACE reads were re-called with MiXCR into one record per CDR3 protein. The table records about 570,000 distinct CDR3 sequences, nearly 10% of them present only once. This sample was shared with a second study, whose subject was yellow fever vaccine responses in identical twins.

Sequencing input: PBMCs. The receptors originated from a woman aged 18-29 years in good health. The CDR3 runs from the conserved cysteine through the conserved F or W. The order of the fields is V gene, CDR3 protein.

TRBV7-2	CASSLTSGGGDTQYF
TRBV19	CASSIDLAPSYEQYF
TRBV7-6	CASSLGGQGAATDTQYF
TRBV7-8	CASSLVLGGATGELFF
TRBV12-5	CASGLVRGTGTSGRFNTGELFF
TRBV24-1	CATSAGLGFTDTQYF
TRBV20-1	CSAITSGIHNEQFF
TRBV12-3/TRBV12-4	CASSFVGAAQPQHF
TRBV5-1	CASSWTSGAPDTQYF
TRBV6-1	CASSRQTTNEKLFF
TRBV20-1	CSASTSDVGTQYF
TRBV6-5	CASSSGLAGVFGTGELFF
TRBV7-2	CASSSGQRNEKLFF
TRBV20-1	CSATIRQGYYGYTF
TRBV24-1	CATSDRDRMNTGELFF
TRBV12-3/TRBV12-4	CASSPPILGYGYTF
TRBV5-1	CATKGQLPSNTGELFF
TRBV2	CASIFQASLAEAFF
TRBV20-1	CSATERGGIIDEQFF
TRBV20-1	CSARFSSSYNEQFF
TRBV7-2	CASSPSALAGAVDTQYF
TRBV6-5	CASSSRKYEQYF
TRBV15	CATSRNPGILETQYF
TRBV3-1	CASSQLADEQFF
TRBV5-1	CASSLNIDNEQFF
TRBV29-1	CSVRSNNEQFF
TRBV2	CASIFPYTGELFF
TRBV6-1	CASSDEVGQETQYF
TRBV5-1	CASSITVSGELFF
TRBV9	CASSAGGMANEKLFF
TRBV7-2	CASSSDRFNTGELFF
TRBV5-1	CASSANPQGRDGYTF
TRBV7-9	CASSLAASTLAKNIQYF
TRBV4-1	CASSQVTGGLNNEQFF
TRBV5-6	CASSLVHEGSETQYF
TRBV6-2/TRBV6-3	CASSYSLRATAGELFF
TRBV11-2	CASSKGTSVDTQYF
TRBV20-1	CSARVGTGVSTSYEQYF
TRBV28	CASSRPTGQETQYF
TRBV20-1	CSAIAEWAYNEQFF
TRBV10-3	CAIRSHVPDEQYF
TRBV30	CAANVGSYEQYF
TRBV27	CASSLKGVGFYEQYF
TRBV7-2	CASGPAGPQETQYF
TRBV14	CASSQAHTSNYGYTF
TRBV5-1	CASSSSPGQTNSPLHF
TRBV20-1	CSARDDEAGEYNEQFF
TRBV6-1	CASRTSVSYNEQFF
TRBV7-2	CASTQQETQYF
TRBV11-1	CASSLEGFVGSDISPYNEQFF
TRBV28	CASTETYYNEQFF
TRBV27	CASSSPMAPQFF
TRBV27	CASSRTLTAYEQYF